Listed here are 28 T cell receptor beta chains from one sample, sequenced in a study of blood T cell repertoires in COVID-19. Assay: immunoSEQ multiplex PCR; the TCRdb copy retains only in-frame clones and omits some. This sample carries roughly 150,000 clones, about 92% of them seen once, and the ten largest clones take about 18%. The sample consisted of peripheral blood. These receptors originate from a man in his 60s with active or convalescent COVID-19.

The rearrangement joins TRBV5-5 to TRBJ2-1; the match to TRBD2 covers 10 bases. Germline CDR1 SGHKS, CDR2 YYEKEE (reference sequence). The CDR3 totals 16 residues. Trimming at V came to 4 bases and at J to 2 bases, leaving 6 bases not matched to a gene. CDR3 region: CASSPGLAVTYNEQFF. CDR3 sequence (DNA): TGTGCCAGCAGCCCAGGACTAGCGGTAACCTACAATGAGCAGTTCTTC.

This clone was picked up one time. This sequence joins TRBV18 and TRBJ1-1; tentatively, D is TRBD1 (6 bases). The CDR3 sequence is 16 residues long. V was clipped by 3 bases and J by 1 base, with 15 bases between them. Germline CDR1 and CDR2: KGHSH and LQKENI. CDR3 region: CASSPQMAGENTEAFF. CDR3 DNA: TGTGCCAGCTCACCTCAGATGGCAGGGGAGAACACTGAAGCTTTCTTT. The full variable domain, completed using reference TRBV18 and TRBJ1-1, is NAGVMQNPRHLVRRRGQEARLRCSPMKGHSHVYWYRQLPEEGLKFMVYLQKENIIDESGMPKERFSAEFPKEGPSILRIQQVVRGDSAAYFCASSPQMAGENTEAFFGQGTRLTVV.

The chain uses TRBV7-7 and TRBJ2-2; 10 bases line up with TRBD2. The CDR3 is made up of 16 amino acids. Trimming cost V 4 bases and J 1 base; bases outside gene matches: 3. Germline V gene sequence: CDR1 SSHAT, CDR2 FNYEAQ (reference sequence). CDR3 nucleotide sequence: TGTGCCAGCAGCTCTGGACTAGCGGAGAACACCGGGGAGCTGTTTTTT. Translating gives CASSSGLAENTGELFF.

The J gene is TRBJ2-7, the V gene TRBV5-4; 10 nucleotides match TRBD2. This CDR3 comprises 14 residues. CDR1 and CDR2 from the germline V gene are SGHNT and YYREEE (reference sequence). V was clipped by 2 bases and J by 4 bases; unmatched bases: 3. CDR3: CASSFSGGRYEQYF. For the CDR3, the DNA is TGTGCCAGCAGCTTTAGCGGGGGGAGATACGAGCAGTACTTC.

The chain employs TRBV3-1 (or the pseudogene TRBV3-2) and TRBJ1-6, with TRBD1 matching 8 bases. With V trimmed by 8 bases and J by 8 bases, 5 bases remained unmatched. The CDR3 spans 13 residues. Germline V gene sequence: CDR1 LGHDT, CDR2 YNNKEL (reference sequence). CDR3 region: CASGGQGDSPLHF. The CDR3 DNA is TGTGCCAGCGGCGGACAGGGCGATTCACCCCTCCACTTT.

This clone was recorded once. This chain connects TRBV27 to TRBJ1-2; 9 bases line up with TRBD1. CDR3 size: 12 residues. Germline-derived CDR1 and CDR2 are MNHEY and SMNVEV (reference sequence). V lost 8 bases and J lost 4; bases outside the gene matches: 2. CDR3 DNA: TGTGCCAGCGGGACAGGGTCCTATGGCTACACCTTC. Protein sequence: CASGTGSYGYTF.

The V and J genes are TRBV18 and TRBJ2-7; D is possibly TRBD2 (6 bases). V was pared by 4 bases and J by 2 bases, with 9 bases between. Germline lookup yields CDR1 KGHSH and CDR2 LQKENI. The CDR3 length is 13 residues. This CDR3 reads CASSQLAPYEQYF. The CDR3 coding sequence is TGTGCCAGCTCACAACTAGCACCCTACGAGCAGTACTTC.

About this clone itself: This specimen includes other DNA sequences encoding the same CDR3. The rearrangement links TRBV20-1 to TRBJ1-2; no clear D gene. Germline V gives CDR1 DFQATT, CDR2 SNEGSKA (reference sequence). Trimming pared 3 bases from V and 2 bases from J, leaving 7 bases between. The CDR3 consists of 12 residues. The DNA of the CDR3 is TGCAGTGCTAGTAGCGCGAACTATGGCTACACCTTC. Protein sequence: CSASSANYGYTF.

This chain joins TRBV7-6 and TRBJ2-7, with a tentative D call TRBD1 (6 bases). V was trimmed by 3 bases and J by 3 bases, leaving 9 bases between them. CDR1 SGHVS and CDR2 FNYEAQ come from the germline V gene. The CDR3 totals 13 residues. This CDR3 is CASSFNRDYEQYF. Here the CDR3 DNA reads TGTGCCAGCAGCTTTAACAGGGACTACGAGCAGTACTTC. The variable domain in full, with the rest retrieved from reference TRBV7-6 and TRBJ2-7, is GAGVSQSPRYKVTKRGQDVALRCDPISGHVSLYWYRQALGQGPEFLTYFNYEAQQDKSGLPNDRFSAERPEGSISTLTIQRTEQRDSAMYRCASSFNRDYEQYFGPGTRLTVT.

The chain carries TRBV5-1 and TRBJ2-1; D is possibly TRBD2 (6 bases). This CDR3 has 14 amino acids. Germline V gene sequence: CDR1 SGHRS, CDR2 YFSETQ. Trimming took off 3 bases at V and 6 bases at J, with 13 bases between the two ends. CDR3 residues: CASSSGTPFNEQFF. CDR3 in DNA: TGCGCCAGCAGCTCCGGGACTCCCTTCAATGAGCAGTTCTTC.

The V call is TRBV2, the J call TRBJ1-2; the D is unclear. Germline V gene data show CDR1 as SNHLY and CDR2 as FYNNEI. This CDR3 region has 13 residues. With 6 bases removed from V and 4 bases from J, the gap between germline ends came to 12 bases. The DNA of the CDR3 is TGTGCCAGCAGGGCGGGGTACGGCTATGGCTACACCTTC. Amino acid sequence: CASRAGYGYGYTF.

The J gene is TRBJ1-2, the V gene TRBV10-3; the match to TRBD1 covers 10 bases. This CDR3 is built from 15 residues. Germline V gene lookup returns CDR1 ENHRY and CDR2 SYGVKD. The trim removed 6 bases at V and 3 bases at J, leaving 7 bases unmatched. This chain's CDR3 is CAIRMTGGEDYGYTF. In nucleotides, the CDR3 is TGTGCCATCAGAATGACAGGGGGCGAGGACTATGGCTACACCTTC.

V is TRBV5-5 and J is TRBJ1-5; a weak D match, TRBD1 (5 bases). V lost 2 bases and J lost 6, with 12 bases in between. CDR1 is SGHKS and CDR2 is YYEKEE in the germline V gene (reference sequence). The CDR3 totals 14 residues. Here the CDR3 DNA reads TGTGCCAGCAGCTTCGGCAGGGAGGGTCAGCCCCAGCATTTT. The encoded protein is CASSFGREGQPQHF.

The V and J genes are TRBV7-9 and TRBJ1-2; 8 bases fit TRBD1. J was trimmed by 4 bases and V by 5 bases; bases with no gene match: 9. The CDR3 loop spans 15 amino acids. Looked up from germline, CDR1 is SEHNR and CDR2 is FQNEAQ (reference sequence). CDR3 amino acids: CASSPTGQVIYGYTF. The CDR3 DNA reads as TGTGCCAGCAGCCCGACGGGACAGGTGATCTATGGCTACACCTTC.

The rearrangement links TRBV6-5 to TRBJ1-2; a possible D gene is TRBD1 (6 bases). Germline CDR1 reads MNHEY; CDR2 reads SVGAGI. Trimming left V 0 bases short and J 7 bases short, with 18 bases between. The CDR3 spans 16 residues. CDR3 sequence reads: CASSYSKGAGARGYTF. The CDR3, as DNA: TGTGCCAGCAGTTACTCGAAGGGTGCAGGGGCGCGTGGCTACACCTTC.

The CDR3 nucleotides are TGCGCCAGCCAGGGCTCTGGAAACACCATATATTTT. Translated, it gives CASQGSGNTIYF. The chain combines TRBV5-1 with TRBJ1-3; D is perhaps TRBD1 (5 bases). Trimming shortened V by 7 bases and J by 0 bases, and 5 bases separated the two germline ends. This CDR3 is 12 amino acids long. From germline, CDR1 is SGHRS and CDR2 YFSETQ.

The V call is TRBV27, the J call TRBJ1-6; D possibly corresponds to TRBD1 (6 bases). CDR1 and CDR2 (germline): MNHEY, SMNVEV (reference sequence). V was pared by 2 bases and J by 2 bases, with 16 bases between. This CDR3 contains 18 residues. CDR3 nucleotides: TGTGCCAGCAGTTTAGAACCAGGGGTGGGAACCTATAATTCACCCCTCCACTTT. It yields the protein CASSLEPGVGTYNSPLHF.

The rearrangement uses TRBV27 and TRBJ2-3, with 9 bases identical to TRBD2. Germline V gene sequence: CDR1 MNHEY, CDR2 SMNVEV (reference sequence). V trimming: 5 bases; J trimming: 0 bases; junction bases outside the gene matches: 15. The CDR3 runs to 19 residues. The chain's CDR3 is CASSLTLPGLAASTDTQYF. Written as DNA, the CDR3 is TGTGCCAGCAGTCTAACTCTCCCGGGACTAGCAGCGAGCACAGATACGCAGTATTTT.

This chain links TRBV13 with TRBJ1-1; 11 bases agree with TRBD1. The ends lost 5 bases at V and 0 bases at J; junction bases unmatched: 8. CDR1 PRHDT and CDR2 FYEKMQ come from the germline V gene (reference sequence). There are 17 residues in the CDR3. CDR3 bases: TGTGCCAGCAGCCATGGGTGGACAGGGGGCATGAACACTGAAGCTTTCTTT. The encoded protein is CASSHGWTGGMNTEAFF.

J is TRBJ1-2 and V is TRBV27; weak D call: TRBD1 (6 bases). The CDR3 has 12 residues. The germline gives CDR1 MNHEY, CDR2 SMNVEV (reference sequence). The V gene lost 6 bases and the J gene lost 5 bases, with 10 bases spanning the gap. The CDR3 region has the DNA TGTGCCAGCAGCCAGGACAGTTATGGCTACACCTTC. The encoded protein is CASSQDSYGYTF.

This chain joins TRBV4-1 and TRBJ1-3; 10 nucleotides line up with TRBD1. The germline CDR1 and CDR2 sequences are MGHRA and YSYEKL. The CDR3 spans 17 residues. V lost 1 base, J lost 2 bases, and 5 bases stayed unmatched. CDR3 sequence: CASSQAMGTGAGNTIYF. The CDR3 region has the DNA TGCGCCAGCAGCCAAGCTATGGGGACAGGGGCTGGAAACACCATATATTTT.

The chain uses TRBV6-4 and TRBJ2-3; D is ambiguous. This CDR3 has 15 amino acids. V shed 7 bases and J shed 0 bases, with 14 bases lying between them. CDR1 and CDR2 (germline): MRHNA, SNTAGT. The CDR3 nucleotides are TGTGCCAGCACCAACTATGCGCATAGCACAGATACGCAGTATTTT. Amino acid sequence: CASTNYAHSTDTQYF.

This clone was counted a single time. The rearrangement joins TRBV2 to TRBJ1-1; 10 nucleotides line up with TRBD1. The CDR3 totals 15 residues. V gave up 2 bases and J gave up 6 bases; unmatched junction bases: 6. Germline V CDR1 and CDR2: SNHLY, FYNNEI. The CDR3 here is CASSELTGGLSEAFF. The CDR3 nucleotides are TGTGCCAGCAGTGAACTGACAGGGGGCTTATCTGAAGCTTTCTTT.

The CDR3 bases are TGTGCCTGGAGTGTAGGAGGCGGTAATGAAAAACTGTTTTTT. This translates into CAWSVGGGNEKLFF. The chain combines TRBV30 with TRBJ1-4; D gene ambiguous. The CDR3 contains 14 residues. CDR1 is GTSNPN and CDR2 is SVGIG in the germline V gene (reference sequence). V lost 0 bases to trimming and J lost 4 bases, with 9 bases between them.

This chain connects TRBV21-1 to TRBJ2-3; the DNA was not compared with TRBD1, the D call given in the table. TRBV21-1 is assigned pseudogene status. This CDR3 contains 18 residues. CDR3 in amino acids: CASSKVVSDAGGVDTQYF. The CDR3 DNA follows: TGTGCCAGCAGCAAAGTCGTTTCTGATGCAGGGGGCGTTGATACGCAGTATTTT.

The chain uses TRBV21-1 and TRBJ2-7; the D segment call TRBD1 is taken from the table without a DNA check. TRBV21-1 is a known pseudogene. This CDR3 has 19 amino acids. CDR3 protein: CASSKGGDREISGAYEQYF. DNA of the CDR3: TGTGCCAGCAGCAAAGGGGGGGACAGGGAGATTAGCGGGGCCTACGAGCAGTACTTC.

The chain uses TRBV29-1 and TRBJ2-7; D is unclear. The germline gives CDR1 SQVTM, CDR2 ANQGSEA. CDR3 length: 16 amino acids. The V gene lost 0 bases and the J gene lost 0 bases, with 15 bases spanning the gap. CDR3: CSVEDRRGTRSYEQYF. DNA of the CDR3: TGCAGCGTTGAAGATCGTCGAGGAACTCGCTCCTACGAGCAGTACTTC.

This clone was counted a single time. CDR3 sequence reads: CASSLQGMNTEAFF. The DNA of the CDR3 is TGTGCCAGCAGCTTGCAGGGGATGAACACTGAAGCTTTCTTT. The genes are TRBV5-8 and TRBJ1-1; perhaps TRBD1 as D (6 bases). The V end lost 1 base, the J end lost 0 bases, and 7 bases lay between the germline ends. This CDR3 spans 14 amino acids. CDR1 SGHTS and CDR2 YDEGEE come from the germline V gene.